Sequencing of this T cell receptor (beta chain) was carried out in a study of T cell responses to AZD1222 COVID-19 vaccine. Germline CDR1 reads MGHDK; CDR2 reads SYGVNS. This CDR3 spans 15 amino acids. V lost 1 base and J lost 6, with 15 bases in between. Produced via immunoSEQ multiplex PCR; TCRdb's table is partial and in-frame only. The sample comprises some 130,000 clones, roughly 89% of which are singletons, and roughly 6% rests with the top ten. The origin of this receptor is an adult in good health. The sequencing used peripheral blood, collected on day 0 of AZD1222 vaccination. This sequence joins TRBV25-1 and TRBJ1-2; D not certain. The CDR3 is CASSELSGGGNGYTF. Here the CDR3 DNA reads TGTGCCAGCAGTGAATTGAGCGGCGGTGGGAATGGCTACACCTTC.